The T cell receptor (beta chain) under discussion was sequenced for a study of T cells in Graves' hyperthyroidism and ophthalmopathy. About the study: The initial diagnosis was the point when peripheral blood was collected, ahead of any treatment.

Disease duration under 2 months; hyperthyroidism patients were aged 18 to 65. The study based diagnoses on clinical symptoms, serum thyroxine and TRAb, thyroid ultrasound and orbital computed tomography. Fresh peripheral blood, around 9.2 ml of it, supplied the PBMCs. Losses at the gene ends were 3 bases for V and 3 bases for J; bases not matched to a gene: 2. The V gene's germline CDR1 is LGHDT and CDR2 YNNKEL (reference sequence). CDR3 length equals 14 residues. Researchers took RNA transcripts and amplified the TCR beta CDR3 regions from them. Primed by the HTBI set, a first-round RT-PCR was run on the TCR CDR3. TCRdb reprocessed the multiplex PCR reads with MiXCR, giving one entry per CDR3 protein. This sample has about 130,000 distinct CDR3 sequences, with around 21% found just once.

This sequence joins TRBV3-1 and TRBJ2-3; 8 positions agree with TRBD2. Sequenced input: blood. The clonotype comes from a woman aged 50 to 65 with Graves' hyperthyroidism that later progressed to Graves' ophthalmopathy. For the CDR3, the DNA is TGTGCCAGCAGCCACGGGACTAGGACAGATACGCAGTATTTT. Translating gives CASSHGTRTDTQYF.